This T cell receptor beta chain was obtained from a study of T cells in Graves' hyperthyroidism and ophthalmopathy (dated by TCRdb to the late 2010s). Turning to the overall study: Peripheral blood was sampled at the time of initial diagnosis, prior to any treatment. To identify TCR V-J signatures that set the groups apart, the researchers used a discovery cohort of more than 95 patients, made up of 40 to 45 with Graves' ophthalmopathy and 57 with stable Graves' hyperthyroidism. Whether ophthalmopathy could be predicted prospectively was tested in an independent validation cohort made up of 18 to 20 hyperthyroidism patients plus 17 patients who later progressed to ophthalmopathy. For training and testing, the 100 patients in the discovery cohort were randomly divided in a 7:3 ratio. In addition, the study compared T-cell repertoires in thyroid tissue and in blood from several Graves' hyperthyroidism patients. Following sampling, methimazole starting at 30 mg daily was given to hyperthyroidism patients, and high-dose intravenous methylprednisolone was given to ophthalmopathy patients. The paper describes TCR Vbeta CDR3 sequencing of about 140 peripheral blood samples, made up of about 41 ophthalmopathy patients, 70 to 75 hyperthyroidism patients and 17 progressor patients.

Counted from cysteine to phenylalanine, this CDR3 has 15 amino acids. This entry keeps only the CDR3 DNA: 45 bases, framed from base 1. From a lookup of the germline V gene, CDR1 and CDR2 are MNHNS and SASEGT. V sheds 3 bases and J sheds 1 base, leaving 12 bases between their ends. Stable Graves' hyperthyroidism was defined as no progression to ophthalmopathy during 18 months of follow-up. Hyperthyroidism patients were newly diagnosed, with disease duration under 2 months, and aged 18 to 65 years. Any patient with an uncontrolled infection, another autoimmune disease, pregnancy or lactation was excluded. Diagnoses were established on the basis of clinical symptoms, serum thyroxine and TRAb, thyroid ultrasound, and orbital computed tomography. Ficoll-Paque density gradient centrifugation was used to isolate PBMCs from 9.5 to 10 ml of fresh peripheral blood. Total RNA was extracted with Trizol reagent, and quality was checked on an Agilent 2100 Bioanalyzer.

Many counts were recorded for this clonotype. Which antigen it targets is not known. Per-nucleotide qualities are absent, and no much larger clonotype sits a single base away. Amplification of TCR beta CDR3 regions was carried out from RNA transcripts. The TCR CDR3 was subjected to a first round of RT-PCR using the HTBI primer set and the Qiagen OneStep RT-PCR kit. Libraries were constructed in a second round of multiplex PCR, after which size selection and purification were performed. Paired-end sequencing of the libraries was performed with 100 bp reads on an Illumina HiSeq2000. The source study handled its data this way. SOAPnuke was used to process the raw data, removing reads that contained adapters or uncalled bases, had a mean Phred below 15, or lacked an exact match to the constant primer or identifier. COPE v1.2.5 was used to merge high-quality paired reads, and clonotypes were defined as unique nucleotide sequences. MiTCR v1.1 was used to align the clonotypes against IMGT TRBV, TRBD and TRBJ reference segments. Only V-J combinations with frequency above 0.0001, covering 99% to 99.2% of repertoires, were analysed. A TCS score was defined as the ratio between F50 (clonal expansion) and ExV (chaos), using BLOSUM62-based TCRdist between CDR3 peptides within each V-J. Welch's t-statistics and random forest reduced around 520 V-J features to fewer than 15, which were used in a naive Bayes classifier (R e1071). The public reads were reprocessed in TCRdb via fastp at Q25 and MiXCR, keeping in-frame beta chains. Rows merge per CDR3 protein into single entries with the most common DNA and genes. Clone size and V and J calls follow TCRdb, not the original study. For this sample the table gives hundreds of thousands of distinct CDR3 sequences, of which roughly 17% were detected only once. About 3.8% of the sample lies in the top ten.

Overall study results and their limits: Sample size was not statistically predetermined, and blinding of investigators to group allocation was not performed. In validation, the model predicted progression to ophthalmopathy with approximately 69% sensitivity and less than 80% specificity, a median of roughly seven months before onset. Ophthalmopathy was separated from stable hyperthyroidism by a 13 V-J signature model, with just over 85% sensitivity and 81% to 83% specificity obtained in cross-validation and 80%/75% obtained in testing. Most expanded thyroid clonotypes (frequency above 0.001) were also detected in blood, a finding suggesting that blood repertoires may reflect thyroid immune responses.

This receptor was obtained from a woman aged 30 to 39 with Graves' hyperthyroidism. Sequencing was performed on blood. This chain joins TRBV6-1 to TRBJ2-5, with no D gene named confidently. The CDR3 here reads CASSDSGQTQETQYF. The nucleotide sequence is TGTGCCAGCAGTGATTCTGGTCAGACCCAAGAGACCCAGTACTTC.